Detailed here is one T cell receptor beta chain. Its antigen is currently unknown. This record comes from a study of T cell responses to AZD1222 COVID-19 vaccine. Assay used: immunoSEQ multiplex PCR; TCRdb lists only in-frame clones, some missing. This sample has about 120,000 clones, with more than 75% found just once. The germline gives CDR1 SEHNR, CDR2 FQNEAQ (reference sequence). This CDR3 is 13 amino acids long. The ends were cut back, 2 bases at V and 12 bases at J, with 16 bases in the middle. The study's findings and limits: Only 5 or 6 individuals given AZD1222 were seropositive at baseline. The study reported that nearly half of spike-specific TCRs target unmutated variant regions. Donors were mostly white British, more females; clonal diversity possibly underestimated.

The TCR was taken from an adult in good health. This specimen consisted of peripheral blood, obtained on day 0 of AZD1222 vaccination. The rearrangement uses TRBV7-9 and TRBJ1-2; no clear D. CDR3 bases: TGTGCCAGCAGCTTATCTAGCGGGAACCAAAACACCTTC. Amino acid sequence: CASSLSSGNQNTF.